Following are 11 T cell receptor beta chains from one sample sequenced in a study of OX40 agonist ivuxolimab in advanced cancers. The data were produced by immunoSEQ multiplex PCR, yet TCRdb's version contains in-frame clones alone and is incomplete. Of 100,000 or so clones listed, roughly 93% are singletons. The input for sequencing was CD4+ or CD8+ T cells sorted from blood, taken in a trial of the OX40 agonist ivuxolimab. These TCRs come from an adult with an advanced solid tumor such as melanoma, head and neck, liver or kidney cancer.

J is TRBJ1-4 and V is TRBV28; D might be TRBD1 (5 bases). The CDR3 sequence is 15 residues long. Germline V gene sequence: CDR1 MDHEN, CDR2 SYDVKM. V was pared by 4 bases and J by 10 bases, with 19 bases between. As DNA, the CDR3 is TGTGCCAGCAGTTATTCGACAGTAGGGGTTGGAAAACTGTTTTTT. Translating it yields CASSYSTVGVGKLFF. Based on the CDR3 plus reference TRBV28 and TRBJ1-4, the full variable domain is DVKVTQSSRYLVKRTGEKVFLECVQDMDHENMFWYRQDPGLGLRLIYFSYDVKMKEKGDIPEGYSVSREKKERFSLILESASTNQTSMYLCASSYSTVGVGKLFFGSGTQLSVL.

The V and J genes are TRBV18 and TRBJ2-5; D unclear. Germline V gene sequence: CDR1 KGHSH, CDR2 LQKENI. The CDR3 consists of 15 residues. V lost 0 bases to trimming and J lost 2 bases, with 10 bases between them. In DNA, the CDR3 is TGTGCCAGCTCACCACCGAGTACTCCACAAGAGACCCAGTACTTC. Protein: CASSPPSTPQETQYF.

The rearrangement joins TRBV6-5 to TRBJ2-1; a weak D match, TRBD2 (6 bases). The V and J ends lost 6 bases and 6 bases respectively, with 18 bases between them. Germline V gives CDR1 MNHEY, CDR2 SVGAGI. The CDR3 sequence is 15 residues long. The CDR3 spells CASSPTSPGGNEQFF. The CDR3 DNA reads as TGTGCCAGCAGCCCAACTAGCCCGGGTGGCAATGAGCAGTTCTTC.

The chain couples TRBV4-3 to TRBJ1-1; D might be TRBD1 (5 bases). The ends were cut back, 0 bases at V and 5 bases at J, with 7 bases in the middle. Germline CDR1 and CDR2: LGHNA and YSLEER. The CDR3 is 13 amino acids. Here the CDR3 DNA reads TGCGCCAGCAGCCAAGATGGGGGGACTGAAGCTTTCTTT. It yields the protein CASSQDGGTEAFF.

The chain uses TRBV7-9 and TRBJ2-6; D is ambiguous. V was cut by 3 bases and J by 6 bases, with 6 bases left in between. Germline assignment: CDR1 SEHNR and CDR2 FQNEAQ (reference sequence). The CDR3 is made up of 13 amino acids. DNA of the CDR3: TGTGCCAGCAGCTTTGGTACGGCCAACGTCCTGACTTTC. Translation: CASSFGTANVLTF.

CDR3 in amino acids: CASTERGIVGQPQHF. In nucleotides, the CDR3 is TGTGCCAGCACCGAGCGGGGAATAGTAGGTCAGCCCCAGCATTTT. The V gene is TRBV6-1, the J gene TRBJ1-5; D is undetermined. This CDR3 has 15 residues. CDR1 MNHNS and CDR2 SASEGT come from the germline V gene. V was clipped by 7 bases and J by 6 bases, with 19 bases between them.

The gene calls are TRBV19 and TRBJ2-1; no firm D call. The CDR3 sequence is 15 residues long. The germline V and J ends were trimmed by 5 bases and 5 bases, with 16 bases remaining between them. Germline assignment: CDR1 LNHDA and CDR2 SQIVND (reference sequence). The CDR3 reads CASSPARLQHNEQFF. CDR3 nucleotides: TGTGCCAGTAGTCCAGCCAGGTTGCAGCACAATGAGCAGTTCTTC.

This clone has a single count. The chain links TRBV18 to TRBJ1-5; D might be TRBD1 (5 bases). Trimming removed 0 bases at V and 2 bases at J, with 17 bases between. CDR1 and CDR2 from the germline V gene are KGHSH and LQKENI. The CDR3 is made up of 18 amino acids. The DNA for the CDR3 is TGTGCCAGCTCACCACCGTCGGGGGGAATTTCTGGCAATCAGCCCCAGCATTTT. Translation gives CASSPPSGGISGNQPQHF.

The CDR3 loop is CASTPGANGNTIYF. DNA of the CDR3: TGTGCCAGCACTCCAGGAGCGAACGGAAACACCATATATTTT. The chain employs TRBV9 and TRBJ1-3; D gene uncertain. V was trimmed by 6 bases and J by 4 bases, leaving 14 bases between them. Germline assignment: CDR1 SGDLS and CDR2 YYNGEE. The length of the CDR3 is 14 residues.

This chain joins TRBV5-8 and TRBJ1-2, with 12 bases that match TRBD1. Germline assignment: CDR1 SGHTS and CDR2 YDEGEE. The CDR3 consists of 16 residues. V lost 1 base to trimming and J lost 8 bases; unmatched junction nucleotides: 9. The CDR3 DNA is TGTGCCAGCAGCTTGAATTTCGGGACAGGGGGCTTAGGCTACACCTTC. Translation gives CASSLNFGTGGLGYTF. The full variable domain, rest sourced from reference TRBV5-8 and TRBJ1-2, is EAGVTQSPTHLIKTRGQQATLRCSPISGHTSVYWYQQALGLGLQFLLWYDEGEERNRGNFPPRFSGRQFPNYSSELNVNALELEDSALYLCASSLNFGTGGLGYTFGSGTRLTVV.

V and J are TRBV27 and TRBJ2-7; D gene ambiguous. The CDR3 is 13 amino acids. Germline values: CDR1 MNHEY, CDR2 SMNVEV (reference sequence). V dropped 5 bases and J dropped 2 bases, with 10 bases sitting between them. The CDR3 region has the DNA TGTGCCAGCAGTCCGCGGCCGGCCTACGAGCAGTACTTC. As protein: CASSPRPAYEQYF.